One and the same sample provided the 25 T cell receptor beta chains below, sequenced in a study of somatic mutations in cytotoxic T cells in rheumatoid arthritis. Profiled with immunoSEQ multiplex PCR; TCRdb holds only in-frame clones, not every one. The table includes over 8,500 clones, around 75% detected once. Sequencing used CD8+ T cells sorted from blood. These receptors were taken from a man between 60 and 75 years old in good health.

The chain is built from TRBV19 and TRBJ2-5; 10 bases are shared with TRBD1. Trimming cost V 4 bases and J 5 bases; bases outside gene matches: 4. Germline CDR1 and CDR2: LNHDA and SQIVND (reference sequence). The CDR3 covers 14 residues. The CDR3, as DNA: TGTGCCAGTAGTACGACAGGGGGCGGGGAGACCCAGTACTTC. It specifies CASSTTGGGETQYF.

The J gene is TRBJ2-1, the V gene TRBV2; no reliable D call. Germline loops: CDR1 SNHLY, CDR2 FYNNEI. The CDR3 loop spans 11 amino acids. Between the trimmed V and J ends, which lost 4 bases and 7 bases, there was a span of 5 bases. CDR3 bases: TGTGCCAGCAGTGCAGGAAATGAGCAGTTCTTC. This encodes CASSAGNEQFF.

The V and J genes are TRBV28 and TRBJ2-1, with TRBD1 as a possible D gene (5 bases). Germline-derived CDR1 and CDR2 are MDHEN and SYDVKM. Deletions cut 3 bases from V and 6 bases from J, with 15 bases between. This CDR3 contains 15 residues. CDR3 in amino acids: CASSLARVSGNEQFF. The CDR3 nucleotides read TGTGCCAGCAGTTTGGCCAGGGTTAGTGGCAATGAGCAGTTCTTC.

This chain links TRBV6-1 with TRBJ1-2, with TRBD1 identical over 7 bases. Trimming at V came to 10 bases and at J to 0 bases, leaving 8 bases not matched to a gene. CDR3 length equals 14 residues. CDR1 is MNHNS, CDR2 SASEGT, per germline. This CDR3 is CATEGTATNYGYTF. Written as DNA, the CDR3 is TGTGCCACCGAGGGGACAGCTACTAACTATGGCTACACCTTC.

The chain has TRBV6-6 and TRBJ2-7, with D possibly being TRBD1 or TRBD2 (5 bases each). This CDR3 has 14 residues. CDR1 is MNHNY and CDR2 is SVGAGI in the germline V gene (reference sequence). Trimming took 2 bases from V and 0 from J, leaving 8 bases between them. CDR3 sequence: CASSYEGSSYEQYF. In nucleotides, the CDR3 is TGTGCCAGCAGTTACGAGGGGAGCTCCTACGAGCAGTACTTC.

The chain has TRBV19 and TRBJ1-1, with D tentatively TRBD1 (5 bases). Trimming cost V 4 bases and J 7 bases, with 16 bases left between them. The CDR3 is 14 residues long. Germline CDR1 LNHDA, CDR2 SQIVND (reference sequence). The CDR3 nucleotides are TGTGCCAGTAGTACGACCCTGGGGGGTCTTGAAGCTTTCTTT. It codes for CASSTTLGGLEAFF.

V gene TRBV7-9 combines with J gene TRBJ2-3; D is unclear. V lost 3 bases to trimming and J lost 1 base, with 14 bases between them. The CDR3 is made up of 16 amino acids. Germline V gives CDR1 SEHNR, CDR2 FQNEAQ (reference sequence). CDR3 nucleotides: TGTGCCAGCAGCTTTTTTCTGGACGCAGGCACAGATACGCAGTATTTT. Translated: CASSFFLDAGTDTQYF. Looking up the rest from reference TRBV7-9 and TRBJ2-3 gives the full variable domain: DTGVSQNPRHKITKRGQNVTFRCDPISEHNRLYWYRQTLGQGPEFLTYFQNEAQLEKSRLLSDRFSAERPKGSFSTLEIQRTEQGDSAMYLCASSFFLDAGTDTQYFGPGTRLTVL.

The gene calls are TRBV4-3 and TRBJ2-7; D unresolved. Trimming took 4 bases from V and 5 from J, leaving 15 bases between them. The CDR3 contains 14 residues. CDR1 LGHNA and CDR2 YSLEER come from the germline V gene. CDR3 nucleotides: TGCGCCAGCAGCCCCCGGGTAGCCTGGAACGAGCAGTACTTC. Translation: CASSPRVAWNEQYF.

This clone has just a few counts. The chain is built from TRBV28 and TRBJ1-2, with a possible D match to TRBD1 (6 bases). With 6 bases removed from V and 6 bases from J, the gap between germline ends came to 14 bases. The CDR3 contains 13 residues. In germline, CDR1 is MDHEN, CDR2 SYDVKM. In DNA, the CDR3 is TGTGCCAGCAGCCCAACAGGGTTGGATGGCTACACCTTC. Translation gives CASSPTGLDGYTF.

In this sample, this clone turned up once. The V call is TRBV19, the J call TRBJ2-2; 9 nucleotides agree with TRBD1. The germline V gene encodes CDR1 LNHDA and CDR2 SQIVND (reference sequence). The CDR3 spans 14 residues. V was pared by 5 bases and J by 4 bases, with 2 bases of the junction left unmatched. DNA of the CDR3: TGTGCCAGTAGTCCGGACAGGGGCACCGGGGAGCTGTTTTTT. This gives the protein CASSPDRGTGELFF.

The chain has TRBV4-1 and TRBJ1-4, with D tentatively TRBD1 (6 bases). V gave up 4 bases and J gave up 5 bases, with 14 bases separating them. CDR3 length: 15 amino acids. Germline assignment: CDR1 MGHRA and CDR2 YSYEKL. CDR3 protein: CASSPEGGQNEKLFF. The CDR3 DNA reads as TGCGCCAGCAGCCCGGAGGGGGGGCAGAATGAAAAACTGTTTTTT.

This clone appeared a single time. This chain joins TRBV7-7 and TRBJ2-5; 10 nucleotides line up with TRBD2. This CDR3 is 17 amino acids long. J gave up 0 bases and V 1 base, and 5 bases lay outside the gene matches. CDR1 is SSHAT and CDR2 is FNYEAQ in the germline V gene (reference sequence). The CDR3 nucleotides read TGTGCCAGCAGCTTAGATAGCGGGGGGACAAACCAAGAGACCCAGTACTTC. It codes for CASSLDSGGTNQETQYF.

The CDR3 DNA reads as TGTGCCAGTACAGGGACAGGGGCGTACTATGGCTACACCTTC. Translated, it gives CASTGTGAYYGYTF. The V and J genes are TRBV19 and TRBJ1-2; 10 bases agree with TRBD1. Germline values: CDR1 LNHDA, CDR2 SQIVND (reference sequence). V lost 7 bases, J lost 3 bases, and 5 bases stayed unmatched. CDR3 length equals 14 residues.

The chain joins TRBV5-6 to TRBJ2-6; D not certain. Trimming took off 1 base at V and 0 bases at J, with 14 bases between the two ends. The CDR3 consists of 18 residues. Germline CDR1 reads SGHDT; CDR2 reads YYEEEE. As DNA, the CDR3 is TGTGCCAGCAGCTTGTTTGGGGTTTCCTACTCTGGGGCCAACGTCCTGACTTTC. It encodes CASSLFGVSYSGANVLTF.

The CDR3 sequence: CASSFEGLYNEQFF. For the CDR3, the DNA is TGTGCCAGCAGTTTCGAGGGCCTCTACAATGAGCAGTTCTTC. The chain couples TRBV27 to TRBJ2-1, with D perhaps matching TRBD2 (5 bases). The CDR3 loop spans 14 amino acids. CDR1 and CDR2 (germline): MNHEY, SMNVEV (reference sequence). Trimming shortened V by 3 bases and J by 3 bases, and 9 bases separated the two germline ends.

The rearrangement links TRBV28 to TRBJ2-7, with 7 bases identical to TRBD1. The J segment lost 1 base and the V segment lost 10 bases, leaving 4 bases of the junction unmatched. This CDR3 contains 12 residues. Germline V gene sequence: CDR1 MDHEN, CDR2 SYDVKM. The CDR3 loop is CATTGQSYEQYF. The CDR3 DNA follows: TGTGCCACCACGGGACAGTCCTACGAGCAGTACTTC.

The chain recombines TRBV7-9 with TRBJ2-7; D is undetermined. Trimming shortened V by 2 bases and J by 2 bases, and 7 bases separated the two germline ends. Germline loops: CDR1 SEHNR, CDR2 FQNEAQ (reference sequence). CDR3 size: 13 residues. CDR3 sequence (DNA): TGTGCCAGCAGCTTACAGGTTGCCTACGAGCAGTACTTC. Protein product: CASSLQVAYEQYF.

The sample holds one count of this clone. This chain joins TRBV28 and TRBJ1-4; D gene uncertain. The germline CDR1 and CDR2 sequences are MDHEN and SYDVKM. The CDR3 consists of 19 residues. Trimming pared 5 bases from V and 0 bases from J, leaving 22 bases between. CDR3 amino acids: CASSPTPAVSYATNEKLFF. The CDR3 coding sequence is TGTGCCAGCAGTCCCACTCCGGCGGTTAGTTATGCAACTAATGAAAAACTGTTTTTT.

This chain joins TRBV5-1 and TRBJ2-3; 7 nucleotides line up with TRBD2. CDR1 and CDR2 (germline): SGHRS, YFSETQ. V lost 0 bases, J lost 0 bases, and 7 bases stayed unmatched. This CDR3 spans 17 amino acids. The CDR3 bases are TGCGCCAGCAGCTTGGCCGCAGCGGGGTCTAGCACAGATACGCAGTATTTT. Encoded protein: CASSLAAAGSSTDTQYF. The full variable domain, rest sourced from reference TRBV5-1 and TRBJ2-3, is KAGVTQTPRYLIKTRGQQVTLSCSPISGHRSVSWYQQTPGQGLQFLFEYFSETQRNKGNFPGRFSGRQFSNSRSEMNVSTLELGDSALYLCASSLAAAGSSTDTQYFGPGTRLTVL.

The gene calls are TRBV28 and TRBJ2-1, with TRBD2 matching 8 bases. The CDR3 has 13 amino acids. Germline trimming cut 7 bases from V and 9 bases from J; bases unmatched to any gene: 8. CDR1 and CDR2 (germline): MDHEN, SYDVKM. CDR3 region: CASTPLSGTEQFF. CDR3 in DNA: TGTGCCAGCACTCCCCTTAGCGGGACTGAGCAGTTCTTC.

The J gene is TRBJ2-7, the V gene TRBV13; TRBD2 matches at 12 bases. V shed 6 bases and J 5 bases; nucleotides not matched to a gene: 8. This CDR3 comprises 15 residues. The germline V gene has CDR1 PRHDT and CDR2 FYEKMQ (reference sequence). The CDR3 DNA reads as TGTGCCAGCAGGCGGCTAGCGGGGGGGCCCCACGAGCAGTACTTC. Amino acids: CASRRLAGGPHEQYF. Based on the CDR3 plus reference TRBV13 and TRBJ2-7, the full variable domain is AAGVIQSPRHLIKEKRETATLKCYPIPRHDTVYWYQQGPGQDPQFLISFYEKMQSDKGSIPDRFSAQQFSDYHSELNMSSLELGDSALYFCASRRLAGGPHEQYFGPGTRLTVT.

This chain connects TRBV11-2 to TRBJ2-5; D is possibly TRBD2 (7 bases). Trimming pared 1 base from V and 4 bases from J, leaving 16 bases between. From germline, CDR1 is SGHAT and CDR2 FQNNGV. The CDR3 runs 16 residues. CDR3 sequence: CASSLGGGGHAETQYF. CDR3 nucleotide sequence: TGTGCCAGCAGCTTAGGGGGAGGGGGGCACGCAGAGACCCAGTACTTC.

This clone was detected a few times. V is TRBV13 and J is TRBJ2-4; 9 nucleotides align to TRBD2. V lost 4 bases to trimming and J lost 8 bases; unmatched junction nucleotides: 9. The V gene's germline CDR1 is PRHDT and CDR2 FYEKMQ (reference sequence). The CDR3 covers 15 residues. The CDR3 DNA is TGTGCCAGCAGCTCCGGCGTTCTAGCGGGGCACATTCAGTACTTC. This gives the protein CASSSGVLAGHIQYF. Full variable domain (missing parts from reference TRBV13 and TRBJ2-4): AAGVIQSPRHLIKEKRETATLKCYPIPRHDTVYWYQQGPGQDPQFLISFYEKMQSDKGSIPDRFSAQQFSDYHSELNMSSLELGDSALYFCASSSGVLAGHIQYFGAGTRLSVL.

This clone was detected once. The chain joins TRBV30 to TRBJ2-3; D is tentatively TRBD1 or TRBD2 (5 bases each). V shed 1 base and J shed 0 bases, with 11 bases lying between them. This CDR3 region has 15 residues. In germline, CDR1 is GTSNPN, CDR2 SVGIG (reference sequence). CDR3 in amino acids: CAWSGGTSSTDTQYF. The CDR3 DNA reads TGTGCCTGGAGTGGAGGGACGTCTAGCACAGATACGCAGTATTTT.

This clone was seen a few times. CDR3 nucleotides: TGTGCCAGCAGTTTATCGCCTAACTATGGCTACACCTTC. It yields the protein CASSLSPNYGYTF. The gene calls are TRBV27 and TRBJ1-2, with unresolved D. Between the trimmed V and J ends, which lost 0 bases and 0 bases, there was a span of 2 bases. The CDR3 totals 13 residues. In germline, CDR1 is MNHEY, CDR2 SMNVEV (reference sequence).